This entry lists 20 T cell receptor beta chains sequenced from one sample in a study of human T cells and chemical hapten exposure. Described time point: pre-sensitization, week 0. Described treatment: therapeutic diphenylcyclopropenone sensitization with weekly scalp DPC. TCRdb processed the RACE reads anew with MiXCR; each CDR3 protein has one entry. The sample shows roughly 100,000 distinct CDR3 sequences, approximately 9.9% of them seen only once. The sequences come from whole blood, collected in connection with sensitization to the hapten diphenylcyclopropenone (DPC). Every receptor here comes from a woman between 40 and 50 years old with alopecia areata. Some clones in this sample may be carry-over from other donors' samples.

The table lists this clonotype with many counts. The chain employs TRBV15 and TRBJ2-3, with D unresolved. Trimming took off 1 base at V and 4 bases at J, with 12 bases between the two ends. CDR1 is LNHNV and CDR2 is YYDKDF in the germline V gene (reference sequence). The CDR3 sequence is 15 residues long. CDR3 loop: CATSRARNNADTQYF. The CDR3 DNA follows: TGTGCCACCAGCAGAGCCAGGAACAACGCAGATACGCAGTATTTT.

This clonotype was seen only a few times. V is TRBV6-2 or TRBV6-3 and J is TRBJ1-1; maybe TRBD1 (5 bases). CDR3 size: 15 residues. Germline CDR1 and CDR2: MNHEY and SVGEGT. The ends were cut back, 2 bases at V and 5 bases at J, with 15 bases in the middle. CDR3 nucleotide sequence: TGTGCCAGCAGTTACGGGGGATTCAGGGAGACTGAAGCTTTCTTT. This gives the protein CASSYGGFRETEAFF.

This clonotype showed up many times. The chain employs TRBV7-9 and TRBJ2-7; possible D gene TRBD1, 5 bases. Germline CDR1 is SEHNR and CDR2 is FQNEAQ (reference sequence). V lost 5 bases, J lost 3 bases, and 20 bases lay in between. This CDR3 comprises 16 residues. The CDR3 is CASSPPQQGSVYEQYF. The CDR3 nucleotides are TGTGCCAGCAGCCCCCCACAGCAGGGTTCTGTCTACGAGCAGTACTTC.

The chain couples TRBV6-2 or TRBV6-3 to TRBJ1-2, with 9 bases lining up with TRBD1. V trimming: 7 bases; J trimming: 4 bases; junction bases outside the gene matches: 22. Germline assignment: CDR1 MNHEY and CDR2 SVGEGT. There are 19 residues in the CDR3. The CDR3 region has the DNA TGTGCCAGCACCAAGGGGGGACAGGGACTCCTTTTTGGATCCTATGGCTACACCTTC. Translation gives CASTKGGQGLLFGSYGYTF.

This clonotype was seen many times. The CDR3 DNA reads as TGTGCCAGCAGTGAAAACGCAGAAACCAATGAGCAGTTCTTC. Translating gives CASSENAETNEQFF. The rearrangement links TRBV6-1 to TRBJ2-1; D gene ambiguous. Per germline, CDR1 MNHNS and CDR2 SASEGT. The CDR3 runs to 14 residues. V shed 2 bases and J shed 6 bases, with 11 bases lying between them.

This clonotype was picked up many times. The chain links TRBV20-1 to TRBJ1-5, with TRBD1 identical over 8 bases. This CDR3 spans 11 amino acids. In germline, CDR1 is DFQATT, CDR2 SNEGSKA (reference sequence). The CDR3 sequence: CSAQGDQPQHF. For the CDR3, the DNA is TGCAGCGCACAGGGGGATCAGCCCCAGCATTTT.

This clonotype was picked up many times. V gene TRBV28 combines with J gene TRBJ1-5; unclear D gene. The CDR3 consists of 15 residues. Germline V lookup: CDR1 MDHEN, CDR2 SYDVKM. Trimming pared 4 bases from V and 2 bases from J, leaving 12 bases between. In nucleotides, the CDR3 is TGTGCCAGCAGTTCCCACCCCCAGGGCAATCAGCCCCAGCATTTT. It yields the protein CASSSHPQGNQPQHF.

As DNA, the CDR3 is TGTGCCAGCAGCCTGGATGGGGGTTGGCAGTTCTTC. It encodes CASSLDGGWQFF. This chain joins TRBV5-4 and TRBJ2-1, with D possibly called TRBD1 or TRBD2 (5 bases each). Germline V gene sequence: CDR1 SGHNT, CDR2 YYREEE (reference sequence). This CDR3 has 12 amino acids. V dropped 4 bases and J dropped 12 bases, with 14 bases sitting between them. The whole variable domain, filled in from reference TRBV5-4 and TRBJ2-1, reads ETGVTQSPTHLIKTRGQQVTLRCSSQSGHNTVSWYQQALGQGPQFIFQYYREEENGRGNFPPRFSGLQFPNYSSELNVNALELDDSALYLCASSLDGGWQFFGPGTRLTVL.

This clonotype has a count of ten or more. J is TRBJ1-2 and V is TRBV25-1, with D perhaps TRBD1 (5 bases). The germline V gene has CDR1 MGHDK and CDR2 SYGVNS. The CDR3 totals 13 residues. V gave up 11 bases and J gave up 3 bases, with 16 bases separating them. CDR3 protein: CAYAGQKDYGYTF. CDR3 DNA: TGTGCCTACGCAGGACAAAAAGACTATGGCTACACCTTC.

In this sample, this clonotype turned up many times. The chain combines TRBV20-1 with TRBJ1-6; D call uncertain. Trimming left V 4 bases short and J 10 bases short, with 17 bases between. In germline, CDR1 is DFQATT, CDR2 SNEGSKA (reference sequence). The CDR3 loop spans 14 amino acids. CDR3 sequence reads: CSAKDAISGSPLHF. In nucleotides, the CDR3 is TGCAGTGCTAAAGATGCAATCTCGGGGTCACCCCTCCACTTT.

This clonotype was recorded at least ten times. The V call is TRBV7-9, the J call TRBJ2-2, with D perhaps TRBD1 (6 bases). Germline V CDR1 and CDR2: SEHNR, FQNEAQ (reference sequence). V was shortened by 5 bases and J by 3 bases, with 16 bases between the two germline ends. This CDR3 region has 16 residues. The CDR3 nucleotides read TGTGCCAGCAGCACTCGGGACACCACTTACACCGGGGAGCTGTTTTTT. It codes for CASSTRDTTYTGELFF.

This clonotype has just a few counts. The chain links TRBV19 to TRBJ2-1; D could derive from TRBD1 or TRBD2 (7 bases each). V was shortened by 4 bases and J by 1 base, with 14 bases between the two germline ends. This CDR3 spans 16 amino acids. Germline assignment: CDR1 LNHDA and CDR2 SQIVND (reference sequence). CDR3 in amino acids: CASSRQGGGSYNEQFF. Written as DNA, the CDR3 is TGTGCCAGTAGTAGACAGGGAGGGGGATCCTACAATGAGCAGTTCTTC.

This clonotype was detected a few times. The rearrangement uses TRBV7-9 and TRBJ2-7; D is unresolved. V shed 0 bases and J shed 3 bases, with 9 bases lying between them. The CDR3 sequence is 14 residues long. Germline CDR1 SEHNR, CDR2 FQNEAQ (reference sequence). CDR3: CASSLAFGGYEQYF. In DNA, the CDR3 is TGTGCCAGCAGCTTAGCGTTTGGTGGCTACGAGCAGTACTTC.

The V gene is TRBV3-1, the J gene TRBJ2-7, with 10 nucleotides matching TRBD2. Trimming removed 1 base from V and 4 bases from J; junction bases left unmatched: 4. The CDR3 loop spans 15 amino acids. Germline CDR1 LGHDT, CDR2 YNNKEL (reference sequence). CDR3 in amino acids: CASSQGPSGGYEQYF. The CDR3 DNA reads TGTGCCAGCAGCCAAGGTCCTAGCGGGGGATACGAGCAGTACTTC.

This clonotype has ten or more counts. The rearrangement uses TRBV6-2 or TRBV6-3 and TRBJ2-7; D gene ambiguous. V was cut by 3 bases and J by 5 bases, with 11 bases left in between. The CDR3 is 13 residues long. Germline V gene lookup returns CDR1 MNHEY and CDR2 SVGEGT. CDR3 sequence (DNA): TGTGCCAGCAGTTATGGCCGTAGGAACGAGCAGTACTTC. It yields the protein CASSYGRRNEQYF.

The V call is TRBV19, the J call TRBJ2-7; 9 nucleotides line up with TRBD1. The trim removed 8 bases at V and 6 bases at J, leaving 11 bases unmatched. The CDR3 length is 14 residues. Germline V CDR1 and CDR2: LNHDA, SQIVND (reference sequence). The CDR3: CASAADRGGSEQYF. The CDR3, as DNA: TGTGCCAGTGCCGCGGACAGGGGAGGGAGCGAGCAGTACTTC.

This clonotype occurred many times. This sequence joins TRBV2 and TRBJ2-1; D remains unclear. The germline V gene encodes CDR1 SNHLY and CDR2 FYNNEI. The V and J ends lost 9 bases and 3 bases respectively, with 9 bases between them. The CDR3 sequence is 12 residues long. CDR3 region: CASARYYNEQFF. CDR3 in DNA: TGTGCCAGTGCTAGGTACTACAATGAGCAGTTCTTC.

In its sample, this clonotype was seen many times. The rearrangement joins TRBV27 to TRBJ2-7; 8 bases fit TRBD1. CDR3 size: 13 residues. The trim removed 8 bases at V and 2 bases at J, leaving 5 bases unmatched. Germline V CDR1 and CDR2: MNHEY, SMNVEV (reference sequence). This CDR3 reads CASRLTGAYEQYF. The CDR3 DNA reads TGTGCCAGCCGATTGACAGGGGCCTACGAGCAGTACTTC.

This clonotype was recorded many times. The genes are TRBV2 and TRBJ1-2; TRBD1 aligns across 10 bases. The CDR3 sequence is 13 residues long. Trimming removed 6 bases from V and 4 bases from J; junction bases left unmatched: 2. From germline, CDR1 is SNHLY and CDR2 FYNNEI. The CDR3 protein is CASRGDRGYGYTF. The CDR3 DNA follows: TGTGCCAGCAGGGGGGACAGGGGCTATGGCTACACCTTC. Looking up the rest from reference TRBV2 and TRBJ1-2 gives the full variable domain: EPEVTQTPSHQVTQMGQEVILRCVPISNHLYFYWYRQILGQKVEFLVSFYNNEISEKSEIFDDQFSVERPDGSNFTLKIRSTKLEDSAMYFCASRGDRGYGYTFGSGTRLTVV.

The rearrangement links TRBV7-2 to TRBJ2-1; 7 bases align to TRBD2. With V trimmed by 4 bases and J by 0 bases, 3 bases remained unmatched. The germline V gene has CDR1 SGHTA and CDR2 FQGNSA. The CDR3 has 15 amino acids. In DNA, the CDR3 is TGTGCCAGCAGCTCCGGGACTACCTCCTACAATGAGCAGTTCTTC. Protein product: CASSSGTTSYNEQFF.